Each of the 22 T cell receptor beta chains below was sequenced from the same sample in a study of vaccination and CD4 T cells after COVID-19. An Oncomine TCR Beta short-read assay was used to sequence the DNA from cultured CD4+ T cells. TCRdb re-derived calls from the PCR reads in MiXCR, one entry per CDR3 protein. The data show thousands of distinct CDR3 sequences, with less than 45% seen just once and about two fifths held by the top ten. As for treatment: roughly 11-day PBMC culture with coronavirus spike peptide pools or control peptides (ViraFEST assay). Harvesting of the unexposed donor's CD4+ T cells predated the COVID-19 pandemic (2011-2018). These TCRs' antigens remain unknown. Sequenced input: CD4+ T cells from blood, cultured in vitro. The receptors were sampled from a human donor in good health.

The chain is built from TRBV6-5 and TRBJ1-2; D remains unclear. Germline CDR1 and CDR2: MNHEY and SVGAGI. Trimming removed 4 bases from V and 5 bases from J, with 17 bases in between. CDR3 size: 15 residues. CDR3 coding DNA: TGTGCCAGCAGTTCTGAATTGGGATGGAGTTATGGCTACACCTTC. This codes for CASSSELGWSYGYTF.

V is TRBV6-1 and J is TRBJ1-1, with 7 bases matching TRBD1. This CDR3 comprises 13 residues. The ends lost 0 bases at V and 11 bases at J; junction bases unmatched: 6. Germline V lookup: CDR1 MNHNS, CDR2 SASEGT. The CDR3 DNA sequence: TGTGCCAGCAGTGAAGCGCGAGGGGGCGACGCTTTCTTT. Protein: CASSEARGGDAFF.

This clonotype appeared a few times. The V call is TRBV6-2 or TRBV6-3, the J call TRBJ2-7; 8 nucleotides align to TRBD1. Germline values: CDR1 MNHEY, CDR2 SVGEGT. Unmatched junction bases numbered 8, after V lost 10 bases and J lost 6 bases. CDR3 size: 12 residues. CDR3 sequence: CATQTGEGEQYF. The DNA of the CDR3 is TGTGCCACCCAGACAGGGGAAGGCGAGCAGTACTTC.

This clonotype was detected only a few times. The CDR3 protein is CASSFIFTDKGSQPQHF. The DNA for the CDR3 is TGCGCCAGCAGCTTCATATTTACCGACAAAGGCAGTCAGCCCCAGCATTTT. The J gene is TRBJ1-5, the V gene TRBV5-1; D remains unclear. V lost 2 bases, J lost 6 bases, and 21 bases lay in between. The CDR3 is made up of 17 amino acids. Germline V gene data show CDR1 as SGHRS and CDR2 as YFSETQ.

V usage is TRBV20-1 and J usage is TRBJ1-1, with a possible D match to TRBD1 (6 bases). This CDR3 is 13 amino acids long. Per germline, CDR1 DFQATT and CDR2 SNEGSKA (reference sequence). The V end was cut by 5 bases, the J end by 1 base, with 11 bases between. The CDR3 loop reads CSAGGLGNTEAFF. In nucleotides, the CDR3 is TGCAGTGCTGGGGGCCTAGGGAACACTGAAGCTTTCTTT.

This clonotype was counted a single time. The CDR3 does not end in the conserved phenylalanine or tryptophan, so this is likely a read error. The chain is built from TRBV6-1 and TRBJ2-6, with D hard to call. The CDR3 is 15 amino acids. Germline V gives CDR1 MNHNS, CDR2 SASEGT. V was pared by 7 bases and J by 2 bases, with 12 bases between. The CDR3 spells CASIPRLTGANVLTS. CDR3 DNA: TGTGCCAGCATCCCCCGGCTCACTGGGGCCAACGTCCTGACTTCC.

The rearrangement joins TRBV20-1 to TRBJ2-6; 7 bases are a match to TRBD1. Germline loops: CDR1 DFQATT, CDR2 SNEGSKA (reference sequence). V trimming: 4 bases; J trimming: 1 base; junction bases outside the gene matches: 1. The CDR3 sequence is 14 residues long. CDR3 residues: CSAMTGSGANVLTF. The CDR3 bases are TGCAGTGCTATGACAGGGTCTGGGGCCAACGTCCTGACTTTC.

This sequence joins TRBV6-5 and TRBJ2-3, with 8 bases identical to TRBD2. This CDR3 has 16 amino acids. CDR1 is MNHEY, CDR2 SVGAGI, per germline. The junction had 4 bases not matched to a gene; V was cut back by 0 bases and J by 2 bases. The CDR3 loop reads CASSYSAGVVTDTQYF. As DNA, the CDR3 is TGTGCCAGCAGTTACTCAGCGGGGGTGGTCACAGATACGCAGTATTTT.

V gene TRBV20-1 combines with J gene TRBJ2-3; D is perhaps TRBD1 or TRBD2 (6 bases each). The germline gives CDR1 DFQATT, CDR2 SNEGSKA (reference sequence). The CDR3 runs to 12 residues. Trimming pared 5 bases from V and 8 bases from J, leaving 14 bases between. CDR3 sequence (DNA): TGCAGTGCTGGAGGGGGGCCGGCTACGCAGTATTTT. It translates to CSAGGGPATQYF.

This chain links TRBV11-3 with TRBJ2-2; D possibly corresponds to TRBD2 (6 bases). Trimming cost V 0 bases and J 7 bases, with 6 bases left between them. Germline-derived CDR1 and CDR2 are SGHNT and YENEEA. The CDR3 length is 13 residues. CDR3 sequence reads: CASSLEEGGELFF. For the CDR3, the DNA is TGTGCCAGCAGCTTAGAGGAGGGCGGGGAGCTGTTTTTT.

The chain uses TRBV12-3 or TRBV12-4 and TRBJ2-2; D is perhaps TRBD1 (5 bases). The CDR3 is 15 residues long. Trimming left V 1 base short and J 3 bases short, with 9 bases between. CDR3 in amino acids: CASSLGQGYTGELFF. CDR3 bases: TGTGCCAGCAGTTTAGGGCAGGGATACACCGGGGAGCTGTTTTTT.

The CDR3 DNA is TGTGCCTTCTCGCCAACTAGCGGGGGCCAAGGCGGGGAGCTGTTTTTT. Protein sequence: CAFSPTSGGQGGELFF. The chain uses TRBV4-2 and TRBJ2-2, with 11 bases identical to TRBD2. This CDR3 region has 16 residues. Trimming at V came to 11 bases and at J to 7 bases, leaving 15 bases not matched to a gene. From germline, CDR1 is LGHNA and CDR2 YNFKEQ.

This clonotype showed up just a few times. The rearrangement uses TRBV27 and TRBJ1-1; D remains ambiguous. The CDR3 spans 15 residues. Trimming removed 9 bases from V and 1 base from J, with 18 bases in between. In germline, CDR1 is MNHEY, CDR2 SMNVEV (reference sequence). CDR3 amino acids: CASSLRAASNTEAFF. The CDR3 region has the DNA TGTGCCAGTTCCCTGAGGGCAGCTTCGAACACTGAAGCTTTCTTT.

Only one count was recorded for this clonotype. V is TRBV5-1 and J is TRBJ2-1, with 8 bases lining up with TRBD2. V lost 2 bases and J lost 2; bases outside the gene matches: 9. Germline V gene sequence: CDR1 SGHRS, CDR2 YFSETQ. The CDR3 runs to 17 residues. DNA of the CDR3: TGCGCCAGCAGCTTAACAAATAGCGGGGAAACCTACAATGAGCAGTTCTTC. Protein sequence: CASSLTNSGETYNEQFF.

The CDR3 DNA follows: TGCAGTGCTAGACTAGCGGGGGGATTATACGAGCAGTACTTC. It translates to CSARLAGGLYEQYF. The V and J genes are TRBV20-1 and TRBJ2-7, with TRBD2 identical over 11 bases. This CDR3 has 14 residues. Trimming cost V 2 bases and J 4 bases; bases outside gene matches: 4. Germline V CDR1 and CDR2: DFQATT, SNEGSKA (reference sequence).

The rearrangement links TRBV19 to TRBJ1-5; D not certain. The CDR3 extends over 14 amino acids. Germline V CDR1 and CDR2: LNHDA, SQIVND (reference sequence). The ends were cut back, 1 base at V and 5 bases at J, with 9 bases in the middle. CDR3 protein: CASSIGGYHQPQHF. DNA for the CDR3: TGTGCCAGTAGTATAGGAGGGTACCATCAGCCCCAGCATTTT.

This chain joins TRBV5-5 and TRBJ2-3; 12 nucleotides agree with TRBD2. This CDR3 comprises 15 residues. The ends lost 4 bases at V and 5 bases at J; junction bases unmatched: 5. In germline, CDR1 is SGHKS, CDR2 YYEKEE (reference sequence). The chain's CDR3 is CASSRTSGVVDTQYF. The CDR3, as DNA: TGTGCCAGCAGCCGGACTAGCGGGGTGGTAGATACGCAGTATTTT.

A few counts support this clonotype. CDR3: CSRKVGDTEAFF. CDR3 DNA: TGCAGTAGAAAGGTTGGCGACACTGAAGCTTTCTTT. V usage is TRBV20-1 and J usage is TRBJ1-1, with D unresolved. V lost 8 bases, J lost 3 bases, and 13 bases lay in between. This CDR3 region has 12 residues. Germline V gene sequence: CDR1 DFQATT, CDR2 SNEGSKA (reference sequence).

The genes are TRBV20-1 and TRBJ2-1; 7 bases are a match to TRBD2. The germline gives CDR1 DFQATT, CDR2 SNEGSKA (reference sequence). The J segment lost 6 bases and the V segment lost 0 bases, leaving 8 bases of the junction unmatched. This CDR3 has 15 residues. The CDR3 DNA follows: TGCAGTGCTAGAGAACCCCAGCGGGGTATCAATGAGCAGTTCTTC. It translates to CSAREPQRGINEQFF.

This sequence joins TRBV7-4 and TRBJ1-2; 9 bases line up with TRBD1. V lost 5 bases to trimming and J lost 8 bases; unmatched junction nucleotides: 9. The CDR3 totals 14 residues. The V gene's germline CDR1 is SGHVT and CDR2 SQSDAQ. CDR3: CASSTKNRGRGYTF. CDR3 DNA: TGTGCCAGCAGCACAAAGAACAGGGGGCGAGGCTACACCTTC.

The chain links TRBV27 to TRBJ1-1; TRBD1 is a possible D gene (5 bases). With 3 bases removed from V and 1 base from J, the gap between germline ends came to 9 bases. CDR3 length equals 14 residues. CDR1 MNHEY and CDR2 SMNVEV come from the germline V gene (reference sequence). The CDR3 bases are TGTGCCAGCAGTTTTTGGGGGGGGAACACTGAAGCTTTCTTT. Translating gives CASSFWGGNTEAFF.

The chain employs TRBV30 and TRBJ1-5; D possibly corresponds to TRBD1 (5 bases). Germline V CDR1 and CDR2: GTSNPN, SVGIG (reference sequence). The V and J ends lost 5 bases and 5 bases respectively, with 13 bases between them. This CDR3 contains 13 residues. CDR3 nucleotide sequence: TGTGCCTGGTTACCGGGACCGCATCAGCCCCAGCATTTT. Residues: CAWLPGPHQPQHF.